The next 7 T cell receptor beta chains were all read from a single sample in a study of cytomegalovirus exposure and HLA in healthy donors. With 60 Vbeta and 13 Jbeta primers, the PCR was carried out. Libraries were prepared by immunoSEQ multiplex PCR; TCRdb keeps only in-frame clonotypes and omits some of them. This table holds over 130,000 clones, roughly 86% found once. What was sequenced was PBMCs. The receptor set was obtained from a woman aged 40 to 50 in good health and CMV-seronegative.

The chain is built from TRBV4-3 and TRBJ1-2; weak D call: TRBD1 (6 bases). The CDR3 spans 15 residues. V lost 0 bases and J lost 4, with 12 bases in between. The germline gives CDR1 LGHNA, CDR2 YSLEER. This CDR3 reads CASSQEGAEGYGYTF. The CDR3 DNA sequence: TGCGCCAGCAGCCAAGAGGGGGCAGAGGGCTATGGCTACACCTTC.

The chain couples TRBV7-9 to TRBJ1-5, with TRBD1 identical over 10 bases. Germline values: CDR1 SEHNR, CDR2 FQNEAQ (reference sequence). The CDR3 covers 15 residues. Losses at the gene ends were 5 bases for V and 5 bases for J; bases not matched to a gene: 6. In nucleotides, the CDR3 is TGTGCCAGCAGCGCCGGGACAGGGGTTCATCAGCCCCAGCATTTT. Translation: CASSAGTGVHQPQHF. The complete variable domain, with remaining parts taken from reference TRBV7-9 and TRBJ1-5, reads DTGVSQNPRHKITKRGQNVTFRCDPISEHNRLYWYRQTLGQGPEFLTYFQNEAQLEKSRLLSDRFSAERPKGSFSTLEIQRTEQGDSAMYLCASSAGTGVHQPQHFGDGTRLSIL.

The chain has TRBV6-6 and TRBJ2-5, with TRBD1 matching over 7 bases. Germline V lookup: CDR1 MNHNY, CDR2 SVGAGI (reference sequence). CDR3 length: 14 amino acids. The trim removed 2 bases at V and 2 bases at J, leaving 2 bases unmatched. The CDR3 reads CASSYRDRQETQYF. The CDR3 coding sequence is TGTGCCAGCAGTTACAGGGACAGACAAGAGACCCAGTACTTC.

V and J are TRBV25-1 and TRBJ2-1; 9 bases line up with TRBD1. The CDR3 is 15 residues long. J gave up 5 bases and V 6 bases, and 8 bases lay outside the gene matches. Germline CDR1 reads MGHDK; CDR2 reads SYGVNS. CDR3 in amino acids: CASSSGTGPNNEQFF. CDR3 coding DNA: TGTGCCAGCAGCTCCGGGACAGGGCCCAACAATGAGCAGTTCTTC.

V is TRBV28 and J is TRBJ1-1; 10 bases line up with TRBD1. Per germline, CDR1 MDHEN and CDR2 SYDVKM. The CDR3 consists of 16 residues. V dropped 3 bases and J dropped 8; count of bases not matched to a gene: 12. This chain's CDR3 is CASSFRPGQGPPEAFF. The CDR3 nucleotides are TGTGCCAGCAGTTTTAGGCCGGGACAGGGGCCGCCGGAAGCTTTCTTT.

This rearrangement joins TRBV5-6 to TRBJ2-1; 11 bases are shared with TRBD2. The trim removed 4 bases at V and 3 bases at J, leaving 6 bases unmatched. The CDR3 totals 16 residues. Germline-derived CDR1 and CDR2 are SGHDT and YYEEEE. CDR3 loop: CASSSIGLAGYNEQFF. In nucleotides, the CDR3 is TGTGCCAGCAGCAGTATCGGACTAGCGGGCTACAATGAGCAGTTCTTC.

V and J are TRBV5-1 and TRBJ2-1; no clear D. With 0 bases removed from V and 2 bases from J, the gap between germline ends came to 6 bases. CDR1 SGHRS and CDR2 YFSETQ come from the germline V gene. CDR3 length equals 14 residues. The CDR3 DNA is TGCGCCAGCAGCTTGGACCAGACCTACAATGAGCAGTTCTTC. This sequence encodes CASSLDQTYNEQFF. Using reference TRBV5-1 and TRBJ2-1 for the parts outside the CDR3, the full variable domain is KAGVTQTPRYLIKTRGQQVTLSCSPISGHRSVSWYQQTPGQGLQFLFEYFSETQRNKGNFPGRFSGRQFSNSRSEMNVSTLELGDSALYLCASSLDQTYNEQFFGPGTRLTVL.